The clone carrying this TCR beta chain was observed once. Its antigen is unknown. The record originates from a study of blood T cells in healthy people across ages. The study's findings and limits: Diversity estimates drawn from one million T cells were deemed underestimates. Roughly linear declines in TCR beta diversity per million T cells occurred with age.

Donors were systemically healthy Caucasian individuals from Russia aged about 6 to 95 years. Then a second PCR, running about 6 to 11 cycles, was carried out with a sample-barcoded 5' primer and a J-beta primer mix. Each cDNA molecule was tagged by a template-switch adaptor with 12 random nucleotides. TCRdb redid the calling of the 5' RACE reads with MiXCR, one entry per CDR3 protein. The data contain about 930,000 distinct CDR3 sequences, under 35% of them seen just once; the ten biggest clones take up roughly a tenth. Trimming removed 4 bases from V and 1 base from J, with 10 bases in between. The CDR3 is 14 amino acids. Germline CDR1 KGHSH, CDR2 LQKENI. The sample also formed part of further work on T cells of mothers and their children.

Sequenced: blood. The V gene is TRBV18, the J gene TRBJ1-1; D remains unclear. The sequence came from a woman in her thirties or forties in good health. CDR3 DNA: TGTGCCAGCTCACAGCAAAACAAGAACACTGAAGCTTTCTTT. Encoded protein: CASSQQNKNTEAFF. The full variable domain, its missing parts supplied by reference TRBV18 and TRBJ1-1, is NAGVMQNPRHLVRRRGQEARLRCSPMKGHSHVYWYRQLPEEGLKFMVYLQKENIIDESGMPKERFSAEFPKEGPSILRIQQVVRGDSAAYFCASSQQNKNTEAFFGQGTRLTVV.